Below are 19 T cell receptor beta chains sequenced from a single sample in a study of CD8 T cells in ankylosing spondylitis. From the 5' RACE reads, TCRdb called clonotypes with MiXCR, one entry per CDR3 protein. The profile shows around 250,000 distinct CDR3 sequences, about 10% of them singletons. Material for sequencing was blood, either unsorted or a sorted T cell fraction (not recorded which). The source is a male donor with ankylosing spondylitis or in good health (not recorded which).

V and J are TRBV7-9 and TRBJ2-7; D possibly matches TRBD1 or TRBD2 (5 bases each). Between the trimmed V and J ends, which lost 4 bases and 3 bases, there was a span of 16 bases. Germline V CDR1 and CDR2: SEHNR, FQNEAQ (reference sequence). The CDR3 runs to 15 residues. The CDR3 DNA is TGTGCCAGCAGCTCACGGGACCAAAGGCTCTACGAGCAGTACTTC. This gives the protein CASSSRDQRLYEQYF.

The sample holds many counts of this clonotype. The chain recombines TRBV5-1 with TRBJ2-5; D is undetermined. Trimming stripped 4 bases from V and 0 bases from J, with 7 bases between. There are 13 residues in the CDR3. The germline V gene encodes CDR1 SGHRS and CDR2 YFSETQ. The CDR3 here is CASSVGHQETQYF. In nucleotides, the CDR3 is TGCGCCAGCAGCGTCGGCCACCAAGAGACCCAGTACTTC. Drawing the rest from reference TRBV5-1 and TRBJ2-5, the complete variable domain is KAGVTQTPRYLIKTRGQQVTLSCSPISGHRSVSWYQQTPGQGLQFLFEYFSETQRNKGNFPGRFSGRQFSNSRSEMNVSTLELGDSALYLCASSVGHQETQYFGPGTRLLVL.

This clonotype was observed at least ten times. This chain joins TRBV15 and TRBJ2-1; tentative D call: TRBD2 (5 bases). The length of the CDR3 is 14 residues. CDR1 LNHNV and CDR2 YYDKDF come from the germline V gene (reference sequence). With 0 bases removed from V and 9 bases from J, the gap between germline ends came to 12 bases. CDR3 loop: CATSRDREYGEQFF. CDR3 coding DNA: TGTGCCACCAGCAGAGATAGGGAGTACGGTGAGCAGTTCTTC.

This clonotype appeared many times. The CDR3 nucleotides are TGCGCCAGCAGCTTGGAACGGGATACTGAAGCTTTCTTT. Protein: CASSLERDTEAFF. The chain is built from TRBV5-1 and TRBJ1-1; no firm D call. The CDR3 is 13 amino acids. The germline gives CDR1 SGHRS, CDR2 YFSETQ. V was cut by 0 bases and J by 5 bases, with 8 bases left in between.

This clonotype was observed once. A much larger clone lies one base from this, so it may be a read error. The chain couples TRBV11-2 to TRBJ1-2; D unclear. This CDR3 has 15 amino acids. In germline, CDR1 is SGHAT, CDR2 FQNNGV. The CDR3 loop reads CASSLGIGSDYDYTF. In DNA form, the CDR3 reads TGTGCCAGCAGCTTAGGTATAGGGAGCGACTATGACTACACCTTC.

This clonotype was seen many times. V is TRBV5-8 and J is TRBJ2-7; TRBD1 might be the D (6 bases). The CDR3 runs 13 residues. From germline, CDR1 is SGHTS and CDR2 YDEGEE. Deletions cut 4 bases from V and 4 bases from J, with 12 bases between. Here the CDR3 reads CASSHRDKYEQYF. CDR3 bases: TGTGCCAGCAGCCACCGGGACAAGTACGAGCAGTACTTC.

This clonotype was found a few times. The gene calls are TRBV5-1 and TRBJ2-5, with TRBD2 identical over 7 bases. The V gene's germline CDR1 is SGHRS and CDR2 YFSETQ. This CDR3 region has 15 residues. Unmatched junction bases numbered 10, after V lost 3 bases and J lost 5 bases. The DNA for the CDR3 is TGCGCCAGCAGCTCGGAAGCGGGATCGGCTGAGACCCAGTACTTC. This translates into CASSSEAGSAETQYF.

This clonotype came up many times. This chain connects TRBV5-1 to TRBJ1-1; D is unclear. Deletions cut 1 base from V and 0 bases from J, with 13 bases between. Germline V gene data show CDR1 as SGHRS and CDR2 as YFSETQ. The length of the CDR3 is 16 residues. CDR3 nucleotide sequence: TGCGCCAGCAGCTTGAGGGCTTGGGGAATGAACACTGAAGCTTTCTTT. Translated: CASSLRAWGMNTEAFF.

This clonotype was observed at least ten times. The rearrangement links TRBV5-1 to TRBJ2-5; 7 nucleotides agree with TRBD2. This CDR3 comprises 13 residues. In germline, CDR1 is SGHRS, CDR2 YFSETQ. With V trimmed by 2 bases and J by 5 bases, 3 bases remained unmatched. CDR3 nucleotides: TGCGCCAGCAGCTTTGCGGGGGTCGAGACCCAGTACTTC. Its protein is CASSFAGVETQYF.

Ten or more counts support this clonotype. The chain has TRBV12-2 and TRBJ2-1; the table's D call of TRBD2 was not tested on the DNA. TRBV12-2 constitutes a pseudogene. The CDR3 sequence is 16 residues long. The CDR3 sequence is CASRFPEAGGPNEQFF. In DNA, the CDR3 is TGTGCAAGTCGCTTCCCCGAGGCGGGGGGGCCCAATGAGCAGTTCTTC.

Only a few counts were recorded for this clonotype. The CDR3: CASSGDRTTDTQYF. The CDR3, as DNA: TGTGCCAGCAGCGGGGACAGGACCACAGATACGCAGTATTTT. The chain couples TRBV7-9 to TRBJ2-3; the match to TRBD1 covers 8 bases. V lost 5 bases to trimming and J lost 2 bases; unmatched junction nucleotides: 3. There are 14 residues in the CDR3. Germline CDR1 SEHNR, CDR2 FQNEAQ (reference sequence). Looking up the rest from reference TRBV7-9 and TRBJ2-3 gives the full variable domain: DTGVSQNPRHKITKRGQNVTFRCDPISEHNRLYWYRQTLGQGPEFLTYFQNEAQLEKSRLLSDRFSAERPKGSFSTLEIQRTEQGDSAMYLCASSGDRTTDTQYFGPGTRLTVL.

This clonotype was detected many times. The chain carries TRBV6-1 and TRBJ2-7; 11 bases align to TRBD2. The trim removed 6 bases at V and 5 bases at J, leaving 6 bases unmatched. The CDR3 is made up of 14 amino acids. Germline CDR1 is MNHNS and CDR2 is SASEGT. CDR3 amino acids: CASSASGGSHEQYF. For the CDR3, the DNA is TGTGCCAGCAGCGCTAGCGGGGGGTCTCACGAGCAGTACTTC.

This clonotype has at least ten counts. The V call is TRBV5-1, the J call TRBJ1-4, with D maybe TRBD1 (5 bases). The CDR3 has 14 amino acids. Deletions cut 3 bases from V and 8 bases from J, with 14 bases between. Germline values: CDR1 SGHRS, CDR2 YFSETQ. CDR3 nucleotides: TGCGCCAGCAGCTCAGACCTAAACAGGGAAAAACTGTTTTTT. Translating it yields CASSSDLNREKLFF.

The table lists this clonotype with many counts. The chain links TRBV20-1 to TRBJ2-5; D unclear. This CDR3 has 13 residues. Germline CDR1 DFQATT, CDR2 SNEGSKA (reference sequence). The CDR3 sequence is CSFLSGDQETQYF. The CDR3, as DNA: TGCAGCTTCTTATCCGGAGATCAAGAGACCCAGTACTTC.

Many counts were recorded for this clonotype. The V gene is TRBV20-1, the J gene TRBJ2-1; either TRBD1 or TRBD2 may supply D (5 bases each). The CDR3 has 12 amino acids. Per the germline V gene, CDR1 is DFQATT and CDR2 is SNEGSKA (reference sequence). Trimming pared 8 bases from V and 6 bases from J, leaving 14 bases between. The CDR3 sequence is CSLGEIGNEQFF. CDR3 in DNA: TGCAGTCTAGGGGAGATTGGCAATGAGCAGTTCTTC.

The gene calls are TRBV30 and TRBJ1-1; D uncertain. Per the germline V gene, CDR1 is GTSNPN and CDR2 is SVGIG (reference sequence). CDR3 size: 14 residues. V gave up 7 bases and J gave up 4 bases, with 19 bases separating them. This CDR3 is CASLSRGRGTEAFF. The CDR3 nucleotides read TGTGCCTCCCTAAGTCGCGGGCGTGGCACTGAAGCTTTCTTT.

The rearrangement links TRBV7-9 to TRBJ1-2; no reliable D call. From germline, CDR1 is SEHNR and CDR2 FQNEAQ (reference sequence). The CDR3 covers 16 residues. V dropped 5 bases and J dropped 1 base, with 17 bases sitting between them. The CDR3 DNA reads as TGTGCCAGCAGCACTACGGCGGATCTTAATAACTATGGCTACACCTTC. Protein product: CASSTTADLNNYGYTF.

This clonotype occurred many times. V and J are TRBV5-1 and TRBJ2-2; TRBD2 aligns across 8 bases. The germline gives CDR1 SGHRS, CDR2 YFSETQ. This CDR3 has 17 residues. J was trimmed by 1 base and V by 0 bases; bases with no gene match: 5. CDR3 nucleotide sequence: TGCGCCAGCAGCTTGGTGGTAGCGGGACTGAACACCGGGGAGCTGTTTTTT. It is translated as CASSLVVAGLNTGELFF.

This clonotype was seen a few times. The chain recombines TRBV20-1 with TRBJ2-3, with D perhaps being TRBD1 or TRBD2 (6 bases each). V was cut by 3 bases and J by 0 bases, with 13 bases left in between. The CDR3 has 15 residues. The germline V gene encodes CDR1 DFQATT and CDR2 SNEGSKA (reference sequence). The CDR3 spells CSASSGGPSTDTQYF. The CDR3 nucleotides read TGCAGTGCTAGTTCTGGGGGGCCTAGCACAGATACGCAGTATTTT.